This T cell receptor (beta chain) was sequenced during a study of T cells in Graves' hyperthyroidism and ophthalmopathy (dated by TCRdb to the late 2010s). General notes on the study: Peripheral blood samples were taken at the time of initial diagnosis, prior to any treatment. To identify distinguishing TCR V-J signatures, a discovery cohort of some 100 patients was used, comprising roughly 45 with Graves' ophthalmopathy and approximately 58 with stable Graves' hyperthyroidism. Prospective prediction of ophthalmopathy was tested in an independent validation cohort of under 20 hyperthyroidism patients and 17 patients who later progressed to ophthalmopathy. The approximately 95 discovery patients were divided at random into training and test sets in a 7:3 ratio. In addition, the study compared T-cell repertoires in thyroid tissue and in blood from a handful of Graves' hyperthyroidism patients. After sampling, hyperthyroidism patients received methimazole starting at 30 mg daily, and ophthalmopathy patients received high-dose intravenous methylprednisolone. According to the paper, TCR Vbeta CDR3 sequencing was carried out on some 130 peripheral blood samples, which came from 40 to 45 ophthalmopathy, approximately 72 hyperthyroidism and 17 progressor patients.

Study-wide conclusions, independent of this receptor: In cross-validation, a model built on a 13 V-J signature told ophthalmopathy apart from stable hyperthyroidism with just under 90% sensitivity and approximately 81% specificity, and in testing the same model reached 80%/75%. In validation, progression to ophthalmopathy was predicted by the model with around 70% sensitivity and approximately 78% specificity, a median of 6.5 months before onset. No statistical method was used to set the sample size in advance, and investigators knew the group allocation. Most expanded thyroid clonotypes (frequency above 0.001) were also found in blood, which suggests that blood repertoires may mirror thyroid immune responses.

The TCR beta CDR3 regions were amplified from RNA transcripts. The first round of RT-PCR for the TCR CDR3 was performed with the HTBI primer set and the Qiagen OneStep RT-PCR kit. Libraries were constructed in a second round of multiplex PCR, after which size selection and purification were performed. Libraries were sequenced paired-end with 100 bp reads on an Illumina HiSeq2000. The authors' analysis ran thus. SOAPnuke was used to process the raw data, with reads discarded if the reads contained adapters or uncalled bases, had a mean Phred below 15, or lacked an exact constant-primer or identifier match. High-quality paired reads were merged using COPE v1.2.5, and each unique nucleotide sequence was defined as a clonotype. MiTCR v1.1 was used to align clonotypes to the IMGT TRBV, TRBD and TRBJ reference segments. The analysis was restricted to V-J combinations with a frequency above 0.0001, which together covered roughly 99% of the repertoires. A TCS score was defined as the ratio of F50 (clonal expansion) to E x V (chaos), with BLOSUM62-based TCRdist applied between CDR3 peptides within each V-J. Welch's t-statistics and random forest reduced roughly 540 V-J features to about 12, which were used in a naive Bayes classifier (R e1071). TCRdb cleaned the public reads at Q25 with fastp, built clones with MiXCR and kept in-frame beta chains. A single entry per CDR3 protein holds the most common genes and DNA from its merged rows. These V and J calls originate from TCRdb's pipeline instead of the authors' own analysis. The sample contains fewer than 700,000 distinct CDR3 sequences, around 15% of them found a single time. Of the sample, around 4% falls within the top ten clones.

A patient counted as having stable Graves' hyperthyroidism if no progression to ophthalmopathy occurred over 18 months of follow-up. Hyperthyroidism patients were newly diagnosed, had a disease duration of under 2 months, and were aged 18 to 65 years. Exclusion was applied to patients with uncontrolled infections, other autoimmune diseases, pregnancy or lactation. Diagnoses were based on clinical symptoms, serum thyroxine and TRAb, thyroid ultrasound and orbital computed tomography. PBMCs were isolated from 8 to 10 ml of fresh peripheral blood by Ficoll-Paque density gradient centrifugation. Total RNA was extracted with Trizol reagent, and quality was checked on an Agilent 2100 Bioanalyzer. This clonotype has at least ten counts. Its antigen remains unidentified. Qualities for individual bases were not recorded, and no much larger clone is one base off. The CDR3 numbers 13 residues from cysteine through phenylalanine. Only CDR3 DNA is held: 39 bases, read in frame from base 1. The CDR1 and CDR2 encoded by the germline V gene are SGHDT and YYEEEE. V loses 4 bases, J loses 6 bases, and the germline ends lie 14 bases apart.

Source material: blood. The chain was built from TRBV5-6 and TRBJ2-7, and the D gene may be TRBD1, 6 bases matching. This clonotype was obtained from a young woman with Graves' hyperthyroidism. The CDR3 in this case is CASSRTGSGEQYF. The bases read TGTGCCAGCAGCCGAACAGGGTCGGGCGAGCAGTACTTC.